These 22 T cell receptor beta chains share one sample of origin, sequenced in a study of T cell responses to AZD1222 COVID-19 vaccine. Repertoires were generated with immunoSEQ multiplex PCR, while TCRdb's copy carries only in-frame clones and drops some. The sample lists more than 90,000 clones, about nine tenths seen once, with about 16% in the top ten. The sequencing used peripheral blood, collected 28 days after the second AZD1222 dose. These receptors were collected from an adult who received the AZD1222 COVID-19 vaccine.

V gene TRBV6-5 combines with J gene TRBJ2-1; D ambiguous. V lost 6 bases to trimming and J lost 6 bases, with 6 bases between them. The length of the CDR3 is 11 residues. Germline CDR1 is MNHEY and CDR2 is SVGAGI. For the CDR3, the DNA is TGTGCCAGCAGGTTCGGCAATGAGCAGTTCTTC. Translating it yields CASRFGNEQFF.

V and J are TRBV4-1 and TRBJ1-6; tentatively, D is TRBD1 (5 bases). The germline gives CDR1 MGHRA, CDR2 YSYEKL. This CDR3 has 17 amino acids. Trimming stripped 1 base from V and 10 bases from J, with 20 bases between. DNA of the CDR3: TGCGCCAGCAGCCAAGCGGTCTGGGGCGCGGATCTATCACCCCTCCACTTT. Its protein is CASSQAVWGADLSPLHF.

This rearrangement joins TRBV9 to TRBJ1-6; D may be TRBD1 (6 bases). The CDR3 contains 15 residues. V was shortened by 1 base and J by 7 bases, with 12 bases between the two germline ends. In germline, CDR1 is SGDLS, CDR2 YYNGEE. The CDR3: CASSVTGIGNSPLHF. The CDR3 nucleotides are TGTGCCAGCAGCGTAACAGGGATAGGCAATTCACCCCTCCACTTT.

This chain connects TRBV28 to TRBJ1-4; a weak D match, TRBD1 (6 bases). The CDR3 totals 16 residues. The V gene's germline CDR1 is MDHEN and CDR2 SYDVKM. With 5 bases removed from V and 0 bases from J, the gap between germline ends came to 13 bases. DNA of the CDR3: TGTGCCAGCAGTACGGCGGGGACACCAACTAATGAAAAACTGTTTTTT. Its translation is CASSTAGTPTNEKLFF.

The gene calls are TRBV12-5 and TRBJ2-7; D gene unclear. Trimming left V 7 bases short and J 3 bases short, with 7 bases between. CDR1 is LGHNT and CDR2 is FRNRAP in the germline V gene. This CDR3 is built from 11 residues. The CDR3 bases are TGTGCTAGTGCCCCGGTCTACGAGCAGTACTTC. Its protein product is CASAPVYEQYF.

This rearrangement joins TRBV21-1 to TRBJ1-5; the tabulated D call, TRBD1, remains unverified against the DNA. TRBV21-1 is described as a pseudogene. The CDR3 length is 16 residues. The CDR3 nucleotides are TGTGCCAGCAGCAAACTTGGGGACAGCTCCAATCAGCCCCAGCATTTT. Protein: CASSKLGDSSNQPQHF.

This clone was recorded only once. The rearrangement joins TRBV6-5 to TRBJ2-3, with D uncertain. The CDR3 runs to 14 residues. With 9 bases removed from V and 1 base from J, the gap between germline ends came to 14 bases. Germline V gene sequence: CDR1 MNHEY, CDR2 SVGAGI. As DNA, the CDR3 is TGTGCCAGTGTTTCGGGTGGAGGCACAGATACGCAGTATTTT. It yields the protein CASVSGGGTDTQYF.

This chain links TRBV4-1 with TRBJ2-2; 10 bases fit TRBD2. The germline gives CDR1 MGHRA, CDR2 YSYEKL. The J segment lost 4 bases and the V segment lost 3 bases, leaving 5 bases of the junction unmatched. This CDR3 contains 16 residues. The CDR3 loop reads CASSHLAGAITGELFF. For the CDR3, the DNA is TGCGCCAGCAGCCACCTAGCGGGAGCGATCACCGGGGAGCTGTTTTTT.

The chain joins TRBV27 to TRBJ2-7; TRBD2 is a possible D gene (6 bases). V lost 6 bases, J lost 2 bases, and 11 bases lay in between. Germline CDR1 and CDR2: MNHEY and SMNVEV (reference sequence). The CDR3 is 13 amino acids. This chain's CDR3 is CASSRSGPYEQYF. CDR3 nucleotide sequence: TGTGCCAGCAGCCGTAGCGGTCCCTACGAGCAGTACTTC.

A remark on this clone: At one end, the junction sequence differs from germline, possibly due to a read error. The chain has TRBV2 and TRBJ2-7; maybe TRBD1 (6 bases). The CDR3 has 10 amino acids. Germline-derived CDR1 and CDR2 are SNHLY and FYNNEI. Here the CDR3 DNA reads TGTGCCAGCATGTTTGGACAGCCCCACTTC. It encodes CASMFGQPHF.

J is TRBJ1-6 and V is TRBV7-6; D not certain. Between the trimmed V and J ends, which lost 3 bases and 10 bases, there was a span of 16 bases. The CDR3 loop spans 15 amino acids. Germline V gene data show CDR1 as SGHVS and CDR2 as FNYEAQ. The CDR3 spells CASSFSWEPGSPLHF. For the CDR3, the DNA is TGTGCCAGCAGCTTTAGTTGGGAGCCGGGATCACCCCTCCACTTT.

Written as DNA, the CDR3 is TGCGCCAGCAGCTCCACCTACGAGCAGTACTTC. Translated, it gives CASSSTYEQYF. The gene calls are TRBV5-1 and TRBJ2-7; no definite D call. Germline CDR1 is SGHRS and CDR2 is YFSETQ. Deletions cut 3 bases from V and 2 bases from J, with 3 bases between. The CDR3 is 11 residues long.

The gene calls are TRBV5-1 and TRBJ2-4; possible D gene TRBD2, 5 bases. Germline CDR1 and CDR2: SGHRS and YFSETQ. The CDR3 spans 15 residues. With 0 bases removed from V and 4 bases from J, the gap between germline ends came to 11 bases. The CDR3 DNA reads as TGCGCCAGCAGCTTGGGTCAAGAGGGTAAAAACATTCAGTACTTC. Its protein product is CASSLGQEGKNIQYF.

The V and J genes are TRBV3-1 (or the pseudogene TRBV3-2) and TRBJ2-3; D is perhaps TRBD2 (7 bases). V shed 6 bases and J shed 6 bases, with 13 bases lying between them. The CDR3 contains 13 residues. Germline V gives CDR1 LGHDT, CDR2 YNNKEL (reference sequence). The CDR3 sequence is CASSQQGGDTQYF. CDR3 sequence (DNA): TGTGCCAGCAGTCAACAGGGAGGGGATACGCAGTATTTT.

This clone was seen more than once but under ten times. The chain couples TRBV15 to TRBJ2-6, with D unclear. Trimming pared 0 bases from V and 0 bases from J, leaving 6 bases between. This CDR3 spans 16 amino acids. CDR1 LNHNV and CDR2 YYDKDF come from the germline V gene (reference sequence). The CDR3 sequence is CATSRDADSGANVLTF. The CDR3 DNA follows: TGTGCCACCAGCAGAGATGCCGACTCTGGGGCCAACGTCCTGACTTTC.

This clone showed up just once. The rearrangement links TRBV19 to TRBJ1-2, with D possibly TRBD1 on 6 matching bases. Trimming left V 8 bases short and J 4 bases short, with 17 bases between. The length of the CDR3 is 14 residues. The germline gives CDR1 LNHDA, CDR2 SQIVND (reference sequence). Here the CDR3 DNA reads TGTGCCAGTGCAAGCCAGGGGCTGGGCTATGGCTACACCTTC. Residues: CASASQGLGYGYTF.

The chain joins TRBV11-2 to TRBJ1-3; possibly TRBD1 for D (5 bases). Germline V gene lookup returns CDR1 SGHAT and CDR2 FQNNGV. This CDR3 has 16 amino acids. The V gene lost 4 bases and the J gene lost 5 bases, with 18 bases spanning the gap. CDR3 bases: TGTGCCAGCAGCTCATGGGGGGGTGGTCGAAGAAACACCATATATTTT. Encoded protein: CASSSWGGGRRNTIYF. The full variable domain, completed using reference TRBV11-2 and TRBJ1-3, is EAGVAQSPRYKIIEKRQSVAFWCNPISGHATLYWYQQILGQGPKLLIQFQNNGVVDDSQLPKDRFSAERLKGVDSTLKIQPAKLEDSAVYLCASSSWGGGRRNTIYFGEGSWLTVV.

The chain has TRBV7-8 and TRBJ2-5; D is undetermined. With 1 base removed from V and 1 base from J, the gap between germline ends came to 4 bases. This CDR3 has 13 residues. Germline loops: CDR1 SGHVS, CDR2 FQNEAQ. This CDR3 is CASSLVSQETQYF. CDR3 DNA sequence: TGTGCCAGCAGCTTAGTAAGCCAAGAGACCCAGTACTTC.

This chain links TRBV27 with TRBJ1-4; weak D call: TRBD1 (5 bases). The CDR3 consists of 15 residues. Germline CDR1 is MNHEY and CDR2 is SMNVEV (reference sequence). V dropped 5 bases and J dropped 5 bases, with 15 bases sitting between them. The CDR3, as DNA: TGTGCCAGCAGTCCTTTCGCGGGACCAAATGAAAAACTGTTTTTT. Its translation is CASSPFAGPNEKLFF.

This CDR3 reads CASSPNTGGTGELFF. DNA of the CDR3: TGTGCCAGCAGTCCAAATACTGGGGGGACCGGGGAGCTGTTTTTT. V and J are TRBV11-3 and TRBJ2-2; TRBD2 is a possible D gene (6 bases). Trimming cost V 6 bases and J 5 bases, with 16 bases left between them. The CDR3 length is 15 residues. Germline assignment: CDR1 SGHNT and CDR2 YENEEA.

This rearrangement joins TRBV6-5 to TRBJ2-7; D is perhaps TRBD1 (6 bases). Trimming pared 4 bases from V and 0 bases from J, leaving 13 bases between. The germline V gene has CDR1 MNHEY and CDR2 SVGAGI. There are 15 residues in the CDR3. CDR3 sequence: CASSFGTPRSYEQYF. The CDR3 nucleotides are TGTGCCAGCAGTTTCGGGACACCGCGCTCCTACGAGCAGTACTTC.

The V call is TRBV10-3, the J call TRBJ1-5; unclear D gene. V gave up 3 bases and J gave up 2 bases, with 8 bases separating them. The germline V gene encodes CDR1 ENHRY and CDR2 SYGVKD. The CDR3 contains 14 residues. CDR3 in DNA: TGTGCCATCAGTGAATCCGGGGGCAATCAGCCCCAGCATTTT. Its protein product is CAISESGGNQPQHF.